This T cell receptor (beta chain) was recorded in a study of blood T cell repertoires in COVID-19. Looking at the study overall: Italy, Spain and the United States were the sources of the convalescent and acute COVID-19 samples.

Original methodology: Amplifying reference gene primers gave estimates of nucleated cell counts. Sequencing used immunoSEQ multiplex PCR; TCRdb keeps in-frame clones, though not all of them. D and trimming were read from the DNA, whereas the V and J calls and clone size are those reported in that table. The profile shows roughly 360,000 clones, 88% of them singletons. The CDR3 is 18 amino acids. Germline CDR1 reads KGHDR; CDR2 reads SFDVKD. Deletions cut 4 bases from V and 10 bases from J, with 25 bases between. Material for sequencing was PBMCs or T cells enriched from blood (not recorded which). The chain is built from TRBV24-1 and TRBJ1-6; the D gene is possibly TRBD1 (6 bases). The TCR comes from a woman in her 30s with acute COVID-19. CDR3 in amino acids: CATSDPTHRVRRESPLHF. The CDR3, as DNA: TGTGCCACCAGTGACCCAACCCACAGGGTACGGCGCGAGTCACCCCTCCACTTT.